Shown below are 19 T cell receptor beta chains from a single sample sequenced in a study of T cells in Graves' hyperthyroidism and ophthalmopathy. TCR beta CDR3 regions were amplified from RNA. HTBI primers were the set used in a first-round RT-PCR of the TCR CDR3. One entry per CDR3 protein, called by TCRdb with MiXCR from the multiplex PCR reads. The data contain nearly 750,000 distinct CDR3 sequences, over 35% of them singletons. The sequenced material came from blood. These receptors came from a woman between 40 and 50 years old with Graves' hyperthyroidism.

This clonotype was seen repeatedly, ten times or more. V is TRBV19 and J is TRBJ1-2, with unresolved D. From germline, CDR1 is LNHDA and CDR2 SQIVND (reference sequence). The CDR3 is 14 residues long. Trimming cost V 3 bases and J 5 bases, with 13 bases left between them. The CDR3 is CASSMPGHGYGYTF. The CDR3 DNA is TGTGCCAGTAGTATGCCGGGCCACGGGTATGGCTACACCTTC.

About this clonotype itself: It may be a read error: a sequence one base away is much more abundant. V usage is TRBV7-2 and J usage is TRBJ2-2; D is perhaps TRBD2 (5 bases). This CDR3 has 15 residues. Germline CDR1 SGHTA, CDR2 FQGNSA. CDR3 protein: CAGSLAGKGTGELFF. CDR3 DNA: TGTGCCGGCAGCTTAGCCGGGAAGGGCACCGGGGAGCTGTTTTTT.

This clonotype came up many times. The chain joins TRBV29-1 to TRBJ2-2; possible D gene TRBD2, 6 bases. The CDR3 totals 14 residues. Per the germline V gene, CDR1 is SQVTM and CDR2 is ANQGSEA. Deletions cut 5 bases from V and 7 bases from J, with 17 bases between. The CDR3 is CSVRRETTDGELFF. CDR3 coding DNA: TGCAGCGTTAGGCGGGAAACAACCGACGGGGAGCTGTTTTTT.

The table lists this clonotype with many counts. The V call is TRBV5-6, the J call TRBJ2-6; a possible D gene is TRBD1 (5 bases). Per the germline V gene, CDR1 is SGHDT and CDR2 is YYEEEE. The CDR3 covers 15 residues. The V gene lost 1 base and the J gene lost 4 bases, with 9 bases spanning the gap. The CDR3 protein is CASSLPGPGANVLTF. The CDR3 region has the DNA TGTGCCAGCAGCTTGCCAGGGCCCGGGGCCAACGTCCTGACTTTC.

This chain joins TRBV12-3 or TRBV12-4 and TRBJ1-1; D is unresolved. This CDR3 has 11 amino acids. Trimming left V 6 bases short and J 10 bases short, with 12 bases between. CDR3 DNA sequence: TGTGCCAGCAGCATCCTAGGATTAGCTTTCTTT. It yields the protein CASSILGLAFF.

This clonotype was found many times. This chain links TRBV7-9 with TRBJ2-6; D uncertain. Germline CDR1 and CDR2: SEHNR and FQNEAQ (reference sequence). V was cut by 4 bases and J by 1 base, with 11 bases left in between. CDR3 length: 16 amino acids. The CDR3 loop reads CASSSSRISGANVLTF. In DNA, the CDR3 is TGTGCCAGCAGCTCTTCCCGGATTTCTGGGGCCAACGTCCTGACTTTC.

The chain links TRBV20-1 to TRBJ2-2; unclear D gene. Trimming stripped 6 bases from V and 4 bases from J, with 9 bases between. The CDR3 has 12 amino acids. Germline V gene sequence: CDR1 DFQATT, CDR2 SNEGSKA (reference sequence). The CDR3 loop is CSAPFSTGELFF. CDR3 bases: TGCAGTGCCCCCTTTTCCACCGGGGAGCTGTTTTTT.

This sequence joins TRBV7-2 and TRBJ1-5; the D is unclear. CDR3 size: 15 residues. V shed 5 bases and J shed 5 bases, with 16 bases lying between them. Germline CDR1 SGHTA, CDR2 FQGNSA. The chain's CDR3 is CASSALPSGDQPQHF. The CDR3 coding sequence is TGTGCCAGCAGCGCCCTCCCCAGCGGGGATCAGCCCCAGCATTTT.

This clonotype was picked up a small number of times. The chain combines TRBV11-2 with TRBJ1-3; no reliable D call. The germline gives CDR1 SGHAT, CDR2 FQNNGV. This CDR3 spans 15 amino acids. Trimming cost V 5 bases and J 2 bases, with 13 bases left between them. CDR3 sequence: CASSRREGAGNTIYF. The CDR3 DNA follows: TGTGCCAGCAGCCGTCGTGAGGGAGCTGGAAACACCATATATTTT.

On this clonotype itself: This may be a read error: a much more frequent sequence differs by one nucleotide. This sequence joins TRBV10-3 and TRBJ2-7, with no clear D. Trimming stripped 5 bases from V and 3 bases from J, with 14 bases between. The V gene's germline CDR1 is ENHRY and CDR2 SYGVKD. The CDR3 is 14 amino acids. The chain's CDR3 is CAISSGNVHYEQYF. The DNA of the CDR3 is TGTGCCATCAGTTCTGGCAACGTTCACTACGAGCAGTACTTC.

This clonotype was counted at least ten times. CDR3 DNA: TGTGCCAGCAGCTTTGGAGGTATCGGCGGCTACACCTTC. Encoded protein: CASSFGGIGGYTF. The gene calls are TRBV7-9 and TRBJ1-2; no definite D call. Trimming shortened V by 3 bases and J by 8 bases, and 13 bases separated the two germline ends. This CDR3 contains 13 residues. Germline-derived CDR1 and CDR2 are SEHNR and FQNEAQ (reference sequence).

This clonotype has a count of ten or more. The V call is TRBV29-1, the J call TRBJ2-5, with D tentatively TRBD1 or TRBD2 (5 bases each). This CDR3 contains 13 residues. The V end was cut by 7 bases, the J end by 3 bases, with 15 bases between. Germline loops: CDR1 SQVTM, CDR2 ANQGSEA. The DNA of the CDR3 is TGCAGCGGGGATTCGGGGCCTGAAGAGACCCAGTACTTC. Translated: CSGDSGPEETQYF.

This clonotype appeared many times. The gene calls are TRBV19 and TRBJ1-2; the D gene is possibly TRBD1 (5 bases). Germline CDR1 and CDR2: LNHDA and SQIVND (reference sequence). Trimming left V 1 base short and J 7 bases short, with 7 bases between. The CDR3 extends over 12 amino acids. The CDR3 DNA reads TGTGCCAGTAGTATAGGAGACAGTGGCTACACCTTC. It yields the protein CASSIGDSGYTF.

This clonotype was seen ten or more times. The chain has TRBV13 and TRBJ2-7; the D gene could be TRBD1 or TRBD2 (5 bases each). Germline V CDR1 and CDR2: PRHDT, FYEKMQ (reference sequence). The length of the CDR3 is 15 residues. V was clipped by 4 bases and J by 2 bases, with 15 bases between them. The CDR3 DNA sequence: TGTGCCAGCAGCTCATACGGGACGGTAGCCTACGAGCAGTACTTC. It is translated as CASSSYGTVAYEQYF.

V usage is TRBV5-1 and J usage is TRBJ2-5, with D possibly matching TRBD1 (6 bases). The germline CDR1 and CDR2 sequences are SGHRS and YFSETQ. This CDR3 comprises 14 residues. Trimming stripped 6 bases from V and 3 bases from J, with 15 bases between. The CDR3 region has the DNA TGCGCCAGCAAGCTTGTTCCAGGGGAAGAGACCCAGTACTTC. Protein sequence: CASKLVPGEETQYF.

The rearrangement uses TRBV13 and TRBJ2-7; tentatively, D is TRBD2 (5 bases). Looked up from germline, CDR1 is PRHDT and CDR2 is FYEKMQ (reference sequence). This CDR3 has 15 residues. V lost 1 base and J lost 2, with 12 bases in between. The chain's CDR3 is CASSLEAERAYEQYF. CDR3 DNA sequence: TGTGCCAGCAGCTTAGAGGCAGAGAGGGCCTACGAGCAGTACTTC.

This clonotype occurred many times. The rearrangement uses TRBV7-9 and TRBJ1-1; no firm D call. V lost 1 base, J lost 3 bases, and 9 bases lay in between. Germline assignment: CDR1 SEHNR and CDR2 FQNEAQ (reference sequence). There are 14 residues in the CDR3. CDR3 amino acids: CASSLETGHTEAFF. DNA of the CDR3: TGTGCCAGCAGCTTAGAAACGGGCCACACTGAAGCTTTCTTT.

This chain uses TRBV10-3 with TRBJ1-1, with 8 bases fitting TRBD1. The CDR3 is 13 residues long. V dropped 4 bases and J dropped 3; count of bases not matched to a gene: 1. The germline V gene has CDR1 ENHRY and CDR2 SYGVKD. In nucleotides, the CDR3 is TGTGCCATCAGTGTGACAGGGGACACTGAAGCTTTCTTT. Protein: CAISVTGDTEAFF.

The V gene is TRBV20-1, the J gene TRBJ1-2, with 10 nucleotides matching TRBD1. The germline V gene encodes CDR1 DFQATT and CDR2 SNEGSKA (reference sequence). The CDR3 runs 14 residues. J gave up 4 bases and V 4 bases, and 6 bases lay outside the gene matches. The CDR3 DNA reads TGCAGTGCTAAACAGCGGACAGGGGGCTATGGCTACACCTTC. Protein product: CSAKQRTGGYGYTF.